Shown below are 16 T cell receptor beta chains from a single sample sequenced in a study of CD8 T cells in Susac syndrome. cDNA came from roughly 0.5 to 1 ug RNA primed by random hexamers. Using its own MiXCR run on the immunoSEQ multiplex PCR reads, TCRdb lists one record per CDR3 protein. This table has roughly 130,000 distinct CDR3 sequences, nearly 96% appearing once. The sequenced material came from CD4+ T cells from PBMCs. All receptors come from a human donor with Susac syndrome.

V usage is TRBV10-3 and J usage is TRBJ1-2; 9 bases agree with TRBD1. The CDR3 is made up of 14 amino acids. The junction had 4 bases not matched to a gene; V was cut back by 2 bases and J by 6 bases. CDR1 is ENHRY and CDR2 is SYGVKD in the germline V gene. CDR3 coding DNA: TGTGCCATCAGTGAGGACAGGGGGTACCATGGCTACACCTTC. It is translated as CAISEDRGYHGYTF.

The rearrangement joins TRBV19 to TRBJ2-5; 8 bases fit TRBD2. V dropped 1 base and J dropped 1; count of bases not matched to a gene: 5. CDR3 size: 16 residues. The germline CDR1 and CDR2 sequences are LNHDA and SQIVND (reference sequence). CDR3 sequence (DNA): TGTGCCAGTAGTATAGGAAGCGGGAGATTCCAAGAGACCCAGTACTTC. Translating gives CASSIGSGRFQETQYF.

This rearrangement joins TRBV6-2 or TRBV6-3 to TRBJ2-1, with TRBD2 matching 13 bases. The trim removed 0 bases at V and 6 bases at J, leaving 5 bases unmatched. The V gene's germline CDR1 is MNHEY and CDR2 SVGEGT. The CDR3 is 17 residues long. CDR3 sequence (DNA): TGTGCCAGCAGTTACTCGCGGGGACTAGCGGGAATCAATGAGCAGTTCTTC. It codes for CASSYSRGLAGINEQFF.

The rearrangement links TRBV7-2 to TRBJ2-5, with TRBD1 matching 7 bases. CDR1 is SGHTA and CDR2 is FQGNSA in the germline V gene. The CDR3 is 13 residues long. V shed 6 bases, J shed 2 bases, and the junction held 3 bases outside the gene matches. This CDR3 reads CASSWDRQETQYF. The CDR3 nucleotides read TGTGCCAGCAGTTGGGACAGACAAGAGACCCAGTACTTC.

V usage is TRBV6-1 and J usage is TRBJ2-1; 8 nucleotides match TRBD1. Unmatched junction bases numbered 6, after V lost 6 bases and J lost 2 bases. This CDR3 has 15 amino acids. Germline lookup yields CDR1 MNHNS and CDR2 SASEGT. CDR3 in DNA: TGTGCCAGCAGGTCAGGGGGCGGTACCTACAATGAGCAGTTCTTC. Its translation is CASRSGGGTYNEQFF.

Note on this clonotype: A read error may account for a junction end that differs from germline. The chain combines TRBV6-2 or TRBV6-3 with TRBJ2-2; 9 bases are a match to TRBD1. Germline V gene sequence: CDR1 MNHEY, CDR2 SVGEGT. This CDR3 comprises 16 residues. The CDR3 bases are TGTGCCAGCAGTTTTACCGGGACAGGGAACGCCGGGGAGCTGTTTTTT. Translation gives CASSFTGTGNAGELFF.

This clonotype has only one observation. This rearrangement joins TRBV29-1 to TRBJ2-7; D unclear. V shed 5 bases and J shed 4 bases, with 9 bases lying between them. The CDR3 has 11 residues. Germline V gene lookup returns CDR1 SQVTM and CDR2 ANQGSEA. CDR3 bases: TGCAGCGTTCGAATTCAATACGAGCAGTACTTC. Protein product: CSVRIQYEQYF.

The chain is built from TRBV7-9 and TRBJ2-1, with a possible D match to TRBD2 (7 bases). CDR1 SEHNR and CDR2 FQNEAQ come from the germline V gene (reference sequence). The CDR3 contains 14 residues. The germline V and J ends were trimmed by 1 base and 10 bases, with 14 bases remaining between them. The CDR3 here is CASSLGSGGSEQFF. In DNA, the CDR3 is TGTGCCAGCAGCTTAGGTTCGGGGGGCAGCGAGCAGTTCTTC.

J is TRBJ2-5 and V is TRBV15; possible D gene TRBD2, 7 bases. The CDR3 sequence is 15 residues long. Looked up from germline, CDR1 is LNHNV and CDR2 is YYDKDF (reference sequence). Trimming removed 3 bases at V and 5 bases at J, with 16 bases between. In DNA form, the CDR3 reads TGTGCCACCAGCAGCACAGGGAGGGTCCGGGAGACCCAGTACTTC. This gives the protein CATSSTGRVRETQYF. The full variable domain, its missing parts supplied by reference TRBV15 and TRBJ2-5, is DAMVIQNPRYQVTQFGKPVTLSCSQTLNHNVMYWYQQKSSQAPKLLFHYYDKDFNNEADTPDNFQSRRPNTSFCFLDIRSPGLGDTAMYLCATSSTGRVRETQYFGPGTRLLVL.

V and J are TRBV3-1 and TRBJ2-5; 8 bases align to TRBD2. The CDR3 extends over 14 amino acids. Germline V gives CDR1 LGHDT, CDR2 YNNKEL (reference sequence). Losses at the gene ends were 6 bases for V and 2 bases for J; bases not matched to a gene: 5. The CDR3 loop reads CASRLSGSQETQYF. In DNA, the CDR3 is TGTGCCAGCAGACTGAGCGGGAGTCAAGAGACCCAGTACTTC.

The J gene is TRBJ2-4, the V gene TRBV6-6; D remains unclear. This CDR3 region has 12 residues. V lost 2 bases to trimming and J lost 8 bases, with 7 bases between them. The germline V gene encodes CDR1 MNHNY and CDR2 SVGAGI (reference sequence). The CDR3 sequence is CASSYPRDIQYF. The CDR3 nucleotides are TGTGCCAGCAGTTACCCCCGAGACATTCAGTACTTC.

This sequence joins TRBV7-2 and TRBJ2-2; possibly TRBD1 for D (6 bases). Germline V gene sequence: CDR1 SGHTA, CDR2 FQGNSA. The CDR3 contains 14 residues. The ends were cut back, 0 bases at V and 6 bases at J, with 8 bases in the middle. CDR3 DNA: TGTGCCAGCAGCTTAGCGTCAGGGGCCGGGGAGCTGTTTTTT. Its protein is CASSLASGAGELFF.

The chain recombines TRBV5-4 with TRBJ2-5, with 8 positions matching TRBD2. V shed 0 bases, J shed 3 bases, and the junction held 7 bases outside the gene matches. The CDR3 spans 16 residues. Germline V gene lookup returns CDR1 SGHNT and CDR2 YYREEE (reference sequence). The CDR3 loop is CASSLVSGLGKETQYF. DNA of the CDR3: TGTGCCAGCAGCTTGGTTTCGGGACTAGGAAAAGAGACCCAGTACTTC. The variable domain in full, with the rest retrieved from reference TRBV5-4 and TRBJ2-5, is ETGVTQSPTHLIKTRGQQVTLRCSSQSGHNTVSWYQQALGQGPQFIFQYYREEENGRGNFPPRFSGLQFPNYSSELNVNALELDDSALYLCASSLVSGLGKETQYFGPGTRLLVL.

This clonotype is a singleton in its sample. The genes are TRBV24-1 and TRBJ1-2; D call uncertain. This CDR3 is built from 17 residues. CDR1 and CDR2 (germline): KGHDR, SFDVKD. Between the trimmed V and J ends, which lost 11 bases and 4 bases, there was a span of 28 bases. The CDR3 DNA reads as TGTGCCATCGGCCCAGAAGGTTCCTTCCTTCCTACCTATGGCTACACCTTC. Translated, it gives CAIGPEGSFLPTYGYTF.

The chain has TRBV6-5 and TRBJ1-1; the D is unclear. The CDR3 contains 12 residues. Germline V gives CDR1 MNHEY, CDR2 SVGAGI. V lost 6 bases to trimming and J lost 3 bases, with 8 bases between them. The CDR3 protein is CASRAVDTEAFF. The CDR3 DNA sequence: TGTGCCAGCAGGGCGGTGGACACTGAAGCTTTCTTT.

This CDR3 is CATSDTQGAEFF. The CDR3, as DNA: TGTGCCACCAGTGACACCCAGGGTGCGGAGTTCTTC. The chain is built from TRBV24-1 and TRBJ2-1, with D possibly matching TRBD1 (5 bases). Trimming took 4 bases from V and 14 from J, leaving 14 bases between them. Germline CDR1 reads KGHDR; CDR2 reads SFDVKD. The CDR3 contains 12 residues.